A single sample is the source of the 3 T cell receptor beta chains below, sequenced in a study of response to subunit inactivated influenza vaccine. One entry per CDR3 protein results from TCRdb running MiXCR on the RT-PCR reads. Of about 700,000 distinct CDR3 sequences in the sample, more than 11% were seen once. The sequences come from PBMCs from blood, collected 14 to 15 days before vaccination. These receptors were obtained from a man between 50 and 59 years old who received an inactivated influenza vaccine.

This clonotype was recorded many times. V usage is TRBV6-5 and J usage is TRBJ2-7, with 8 bases lining up with TRBD1. V shed 4 bases and J 3 bases; nucleotides not matched to a gene: 11. CDR1 is MNHEY, CDR2 SVGAGI, per germline. The CDR3 has 16 amino acids. The CDR3 nucleotides read TGTGCCAGCAGTTCTCCTCCTGGACAGGGAGTCTACGAGCAGTACTTC. Amino acid sequence: CASSSPPGQGVYEQYF.

The V gene is TRBV23-1, the J gene TRBJ1-1; no clear D. TRBV23-1 is noted as an ORF with a role that remains uncertain. Trimming removed 7 bases at V and 1 base at J, with 4 bases between. There are 11 residues in the CDR3. CDR3 in amino acids: CASKPNTEAFF. The DNA for the CDR3 is TGCGCCAGCAAACCGAACACTGAAGCTTTCTTT.

In its sample, this clonotype was seen a few times. The chain joins TRBV29-1 to TRBJ2-1; D possibly corresponds to TRBD2 (5 bases). This CDR3 comprises 14 residues. V shed 6 bases and J shed 4 bases, with 16 bases lying between them. Germline lookup yields CDR1 SQVTM and CDR2 ANQGSEA. The CDR3, as DNA: TGCAGCGTCTCCCTATACGGCGGGTACAATGAGCAGTTCTTC. Amino acid sequence: CSVSLYGGYNEQFF.